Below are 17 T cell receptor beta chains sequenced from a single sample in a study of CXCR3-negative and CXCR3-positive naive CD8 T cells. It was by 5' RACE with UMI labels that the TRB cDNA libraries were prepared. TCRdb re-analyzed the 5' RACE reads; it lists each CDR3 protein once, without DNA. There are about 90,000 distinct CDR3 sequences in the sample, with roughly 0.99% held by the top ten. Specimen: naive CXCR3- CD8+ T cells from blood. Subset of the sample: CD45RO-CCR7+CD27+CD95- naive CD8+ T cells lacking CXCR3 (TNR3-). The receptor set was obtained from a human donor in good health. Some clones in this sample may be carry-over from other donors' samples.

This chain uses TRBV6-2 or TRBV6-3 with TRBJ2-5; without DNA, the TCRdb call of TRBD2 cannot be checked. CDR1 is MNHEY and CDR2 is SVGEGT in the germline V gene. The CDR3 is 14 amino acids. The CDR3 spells CASRVAGELETQYF.

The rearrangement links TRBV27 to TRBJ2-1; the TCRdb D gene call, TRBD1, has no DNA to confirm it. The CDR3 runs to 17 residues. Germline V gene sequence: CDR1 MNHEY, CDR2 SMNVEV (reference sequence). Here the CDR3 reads CASSLGTGVRSYNEQFF.

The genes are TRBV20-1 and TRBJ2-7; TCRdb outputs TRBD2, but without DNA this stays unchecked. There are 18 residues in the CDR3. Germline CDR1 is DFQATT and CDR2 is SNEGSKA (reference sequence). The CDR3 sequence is CSARDGGLAGGDSYEQYF.

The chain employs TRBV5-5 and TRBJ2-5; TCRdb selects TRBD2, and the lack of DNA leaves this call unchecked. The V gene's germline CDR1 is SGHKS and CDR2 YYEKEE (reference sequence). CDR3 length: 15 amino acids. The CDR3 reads CASSLELASGETQYF.

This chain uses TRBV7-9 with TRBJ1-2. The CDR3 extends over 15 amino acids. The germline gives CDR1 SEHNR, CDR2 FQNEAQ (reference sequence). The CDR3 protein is CASSLAADFHYGYTF.

The CDR3 is CASSLVAGDNYGYTF. V gene TRBV5-5 combines with J gene TRBJ1-2; TCRdb proposes TRBD1, but this gene call is untestable without DNA. The CDR3 covers 15 residues. The germline gives CDR1 SGHKS, CDR2 YYEKEE (reference sequence).

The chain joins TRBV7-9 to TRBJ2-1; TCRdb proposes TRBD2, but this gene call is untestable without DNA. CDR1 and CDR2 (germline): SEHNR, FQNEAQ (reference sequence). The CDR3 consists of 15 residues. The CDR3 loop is CASSFLAGGTNEQFF.

CDR3 residues: CASSYHKRQGGSYNEQFF. This rearrangement joins TRBV6-5 to TRBJ2-1. The CDR3 covers 18 residues. In germline, CDR1 is MNHEY, CDR2 SVGAGI.

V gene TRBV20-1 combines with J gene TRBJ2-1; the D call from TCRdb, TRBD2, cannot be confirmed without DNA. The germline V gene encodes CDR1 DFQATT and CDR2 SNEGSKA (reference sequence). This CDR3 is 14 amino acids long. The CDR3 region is CSARDFPSGNEQFF.

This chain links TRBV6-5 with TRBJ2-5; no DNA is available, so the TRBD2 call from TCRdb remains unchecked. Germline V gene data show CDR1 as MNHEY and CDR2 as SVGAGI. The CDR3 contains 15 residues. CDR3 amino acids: CASRLLADVQETQYF.

The CDR3 reads CASSPLTGKGSYQQYF. V is TRBV7-9 and J is TRBJ2-7; no DNA is available, so the TRBD1 call from TCRdb remains unchecked. From germline, CDR1 is SEHNR and CDR2 FQNEAQ (reference sequence). The CDR3 runs 16 residues.

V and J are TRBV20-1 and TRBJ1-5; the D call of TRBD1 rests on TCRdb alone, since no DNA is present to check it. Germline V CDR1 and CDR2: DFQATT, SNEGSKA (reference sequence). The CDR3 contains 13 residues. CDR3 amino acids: CSAIRGSGQPQHF.

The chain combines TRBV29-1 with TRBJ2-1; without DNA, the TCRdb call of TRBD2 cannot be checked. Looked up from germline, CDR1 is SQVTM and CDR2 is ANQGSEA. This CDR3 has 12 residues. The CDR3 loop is CSVEMGAPEQFF.

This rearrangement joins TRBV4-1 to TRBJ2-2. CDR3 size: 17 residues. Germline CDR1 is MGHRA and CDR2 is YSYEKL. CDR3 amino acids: CASSQVITNPVTGELFF.

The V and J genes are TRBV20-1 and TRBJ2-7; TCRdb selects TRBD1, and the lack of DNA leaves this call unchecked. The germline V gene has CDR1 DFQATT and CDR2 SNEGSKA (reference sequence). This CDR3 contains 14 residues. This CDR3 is CSARDRRPRGEQYF.

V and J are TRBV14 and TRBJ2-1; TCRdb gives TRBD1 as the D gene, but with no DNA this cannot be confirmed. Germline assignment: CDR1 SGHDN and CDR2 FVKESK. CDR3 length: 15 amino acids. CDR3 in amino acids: CASSQSGTNYNEQFF.

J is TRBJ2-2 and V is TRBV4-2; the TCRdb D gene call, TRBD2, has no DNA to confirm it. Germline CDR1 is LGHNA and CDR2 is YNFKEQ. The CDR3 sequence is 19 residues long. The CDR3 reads CASSQSGTSGGVDTGELFF.